This T cell receptor beta chain was retrieved from a study of T cells in Graves' hyperthyroidism and ophthalmopathy. Whole-study results and caveats: Ophthalmopathy was identified by the model a median approximately six months ahead of onset. Most clonotypes that expanded in the thyroid above 0.001 also showed up in blood.

Over 9 ml of fresh peripheral blood supplied the PBMCs. Amplification yielded TCR beta CDR3 regions, with RNA transcripts as the source. A set of HTBI primers served as the primers for a first-round RT-PCR of the TCR CDR3. Using its own MiXCR run on the multiplex PCR reads, TCRdb lists one record per CDR3 protein. The top ten hold around 12% of the sample, which has hundreds of thousands of distinct CDR3 sequences, roughly 15% seen once. This clonotype was picked up many times. The antigen remains undetermined. Source material: blood. The source is a woman aged 50 to 65 with Graves' ophthalmopathy.

CDR3 bases: TGTGCCAGCAGCTTAGAGGGCGTTCGCTACAATGAGCAGTTCTTC. It encodes CASSLEGVRYNEQFF. This chain joins TRBV11-2 and TRBJ2-1; D unclear. Germline CDR1 is SGHAT and CDR2 is FQNNGV. V shed 0 bases and J shed 3 bases, with 9 bases lying between them. CDR3 size: 15 residues.